The source of this T cell receptor beta chain is a study of blood T cell repertoires in COVID-19. Looking at the study overall: T cells, B-cell-depleted T cells, or PBMCs provided the cDNA or gDNA that served as material.

Those enrolled, adults aged 18 to 89 years, came from around 24 US areas. Resolution of symptoms, clearance, or two negative PCRs was present in recovered Cohort 3 donors. Original analysis: From reference gene primer amplification, estimates of nucleated cell counts were derived. Some clones are missing from TCRdb's copy, which holds only in-frame ones; the method was immunoSEQ multiplex PCR. Clone size and the V and J calls come from that table; the DNA yielded D and trimming. The repertoire consists of some 390,000 clones, with roughly nine tenths occurring once and the leading ten covering approximately 1.2%. The germline gives CDR1 LGHDT, CDR2 YNNKEL (reference sequence). The CDR3 is 15 residues long. Germline trimming cut 3 bases from V and 3 bases from J; bases unmatched to any gene: 8.

The sequence was obtained from a man younger than 45 who had recovered from COVID-19. The chain uses TRBV3-1 (or the pseudogene TRBV3-2) and TRBJ2-7, with 7 bases aligning to TRBD1. Material for sequencing was PBMCs or T cells enriched from blood (not recorded which). The DNA for the CDR3 is TGTGCCAGCAGCCATGGGACAGTTTTAGGCTACGAGCAGTACTTC. It specifies CASSHGTVLGYEQYF.